Below are 20 T cell receptor beta chains sequenced from a single sample in a study of blood T cells in healthy people across ages. The second PCR ran roughly 6 to 11 cycles with a sample-barcoded 5' primer and J-beta primers. MiXCR, applied by TCRdb to the 5' RACE reads, yields one record per CDR3 protein. The sample carries about 570,000 distinct CDR3 sequences, 25% to 30% recorded once. The sequenced material came from blood. These receptors originate from a woman in her sixties or seventies in good health.

J is TRBJ2-1 and V is TRBV6-2 or TRBV6-3; TRBD1 matches 9 bases. The DNA matches TRBJ2-7 better at its end, which makes the J call doubtful. The CDR3 loop spans 15 amino acids. CDR1 MNHEY and CDR2 SVGEGT come from the germline V gene. DNA for the CDR3: TGTGCCAGCAGTTACTCGACAGGGGGGGACTACGAGCAGTACTTC. Protein: CASSYSTGGDYEQYF.

This clonotype was detected a few times. The V and J genes are TRBV5-1 and TRBJ1-2; D is perhaps TRBD1 (5 bases). The V and J ends lost 3 bases and 5 bases respectively, with 11 bases between them. Germline V gene sequence: CDR1 SGHRS, CDR2 YFSETQ. The CDR3 is 13 amino acids. CDR3 protein: CASSSGSRYGYTF. CDR3 DNA: TGCGCCAGCAGCTCAGGGTCCCGATATGGCTACACCTTC.

The J gene is TRBJ1-3, the V gene TRBV7-9; 7 bases map to TRBD1. Trimming at V came to 5 bases and at J to 4 bases, leaving 5 bases not matched to a gene. Germline V CDR1 and CDR2: SEHNR, FQNEAQ (reference sequence). The CDR3 is 14 amino acids. The CDR3: CASSHTGEGNTIYF. CDR3 nucleotide sequence: TGTGCCAGCAGCCACACAGGGGAAGGAAACACCATATATTTT. Filled out from reference TRBV7-9 and TRBJ1-3, the complete variable domain reads DTGVSQNPRHKITKRGQNVTFRCDPISEHNRLYWYRQTLGQGPEFLTYFQNEAQLEKSRLLSDRFSAERPKGSFSTLEIQRTEQGDSAMYLCASSHTGEGNTIYFGEGSWLTVV.

This clonotype occurred many times. This chain uses TRBV7-2 with TRBJ2-2; D remains unclear. CDR1 SGHTA and CDR2 FQGNSA come from the germline V gene. This CDR3 spans 13 amino acids. V was trimmed by 1 base and J by 7 bases, leaving 7 bases between them. The CDR3 bases are TGTGCCAGCAGCTTAGGGGTCGACGGGGAGCTGTTTTTT. It specifies CASSLGVDGELFF.

This clonotype was observed a few times. The chain uses TRBV20-1 and TRBJ2-2, with D unclear. This CDR3 has 11 amino acids. V lost 3 bases and J lost 4, with 3 bases in between. Germline loops: CDR1 DFQATT, CDR2 SNEGSKA (reference sequence). CDR3 DNA: TGCAGTGCTAGTTTCACCGGGGAGCTGTTTTTT. Translation: CSASFTGELFF.

The chain couples TRBV20-1 to TRBJ2-5, with 11 bases matching TRBD2. The CDR3 contains 14 residues. Germline trimming cut 4 bases from V and 4 bases from J; bases unmatched to any gene: 5. Germline values: CDR1 DFQATT, CDR2 SNEGSKA (reference sequence). CDR3 region: CSAIRTSGLETQYF. The CDR3 DNA reads TGCAGTGCTATTCGGACTAGCGGGTTAGAGACCCAGTACTTC.

The V gene is TRBV29-1, the J gene TRBJ2-1; D tentatively reads TRBD1 or TRBD2 (5 bases each). Germline loops: CDR1 SQVTM, CDR2 ANQGSEA. With 0 bases removed from V and 7 bases from J, the gap between germline ends came to 7 bases. CDR3 length: 12 amino acids. The CDR3 DNA sequence: TGCAGCGTTGAAGAGGGGGTTAATGAGCAGTTCTTC. It is translated as CSVEEGVNEQFF.

This clonotype appeared a few times. The rearrangement uses TRBV18 and TRBJ2-5, with 11 bases lining up with TRBD1. Judging by the DNA end, TRBJ2-7 fits better; the J call may be wrong. Per germline, CDR1 KGHSH and CDR2 LQKENI. The CDR3 has 13 amino acids. CDR3: CASSAGQGGEQYF. CDR3 DNA sequence: TGTGCCAGCTCAGCGGGACAGGGGGGCGAGCAGTACTTC.

This clonotype was seen only a few times. The chain joins TRBV5-1 to TRBJ2-5; 10 positions agree with TRBD1. The better agreement between TRBJ2-7 and the DNA end casts doubt on the J call. Germline V gene lookup returns CDR1 SGHRS and CDR2 YFSETQ. CDR3 length: 15 residues. The CDR3 loop is CASSLDGDRGNEQYF. CDR3 DNA: TGCGCCAGCAGCTTGGATGGGGACAGGGGCAACGAGCAGTACTTC.

Only one count was recorded for this clonotype. This chain joins TRBV7-2 and TRBJ1-2; 7 bases match TRBD1. Germline V gene lookup returns CDR1 SGHTA and CDR2 FQGNSA. J was trimmed by 8 bases and V by 5 bases; bases with no gene match: 5. The CDR3 loop spans 12 amino acids. CDR3 sequence (DNA): TGTGCCAGCAGCATGACAGGGTTGGGCTACACCTTC. Translation: CASSMTGLGYTF.

The rearrangement joins TRBV29-1 to TRBJ1-2; D gene uncertain. There are 12 residues in the CDR3. V lost 6 bases and J lost 7, with 15 bases in between. CDR1 is SQVTM, CDR2 ANQGSEA, per germline. DNA for the CDR3: TGCAGCGTGGCCGGTTCGGCAGCTGGCTACACCTTC. This encodes CSVAGSAAGYTF.

This clonotype was counted a few times. An end of the junction differs from the germline gene, which may be a read error. This rearrangement joins TRBV5-1 to TRBJ1-5, with D maybe TRBD1 (5 bases). The V gene's germline CDR1 is SGHRS and CDR2 YFSETQ. This CDR3 contains 11 residues. CDR3 bases: TGCGCCAGCATCCCCCCGGGACTAGAAGGTTTT. Its translation: CASIPPGLEGF. Full variable domain (missing parts from reference TRBV5-1 and TRBJ1-5): KAGVTQTPRYLIKTRGQQVTLSCSPISGHRSVSWYQQTPGQGLQFLFEYFSETQRNKGNFPGRFSGRQFSNSRSEMNVSTLELGDSALYLCASIPPGLEGFGDGTRLSIL.

The chain uses TRBV9 and TRBJ2-7; 9 bases line up with TRBD1. The CDR3 is 12 amino acids. Per germline, CDR1 SGDLS and CDR2 YYNGEE. J was trimmed by 3 bases and V by 10 bases; bases with no gene match: 5. This CDR3 reads CAGRTGDYEQYV. The CDR3 DNA follows: TGTGCCGGGCGGACAGGGGACTACGAGCAGTACGTC.

The V and J genes are TRBV7-3 and TRBJ2-7, with D tentatively TRBD2 (6 bases). Germline lookup yields CDR1 SGHTA and CDR2 FQGTGA. This CDR3 contains 15 residues. V dropped 4 bases and J dropped 2 bases, with 15 bases sitting between them. CDR3 region: CASSWVNGGTYEQYV. CDR3 nucleotides: TGTGCCAGCAGCTGGGTAAACGGAGGGACCTACGAGCAGTACGTC.

The rearrangement uses TRBV7-3 and TRBJ2-5, with D possibly being TRBD1 or TRBD2 (6 bases each). Trimming shortened V by 2 bases and J by 2 bases, and 15 bases separated the two germline ends. This CDR3 comprises 16 residues. The germline V gene encodes CDR1 SGHTA and CDR2 FQGTGA. CDR3 region: CASSLGGGDLQETQYF. The CDR3 DNA reads as TGTGCCAGCAGCTTAGGGGGCGGGGACCTACAAGAGACCCAGTACTTC. Full variable domain (rest looked up from reference TRBV7-3 and TRBJ2-5): GAGVSQTPSNKVTEKGKYVELRCDPISGHTALYWYRQSLGQGPEFLIYFQGTGAADDSGLPNDRFFAVRPEGSVSTLKIQRTERGDSAVYLCASSLGGGDLQETQYFGPGTRLLVL.

This clonotype showed up just a few times. The chain joins TRBV20-1 to TRBJ1-2, with D possibly matching TRBD1 (5 bases). This CDR3 region has 12 residues. V lost 6 bases, J lost 6 bases, and 14 bases lay in between. CDR1 is DFQATT and CDR2 is SNEGSKA in the germline V gene (reference sequence). CDR3 in DNA: TGCAGTGCCCCTACACGGGACGATGGCTACACCTTC. Translation: CSAPTRDDGYTF.

The rearrangement joins TRBV7-2 to TRBJ2-3; 9 bases align to TRBD2. The CDR3 length is 17 residues. Germline CDR1 is SGHTA and CDR2 is FQGNSA. V lost 0 bases to trimming and J lost 2 bases; unmatched junction nucleotides: 6. CDR3 sequence: CASSLARSGGYTDTQYF. For the CDR3, the DNA is TGTGCCAGCAGCTTAGCTCGAAGCGGGGGGTACACAGATACGCAGTATTTT.

The chain joins TRBV7-8 to TRBJ2-1; 9 positions agree with TRBD2. The CDR3 runs 16 residues. V lost 8 bases and J lost 7; bases outside the gene matches: 15. Germline V gene sequence: CDR1 SGHVS, CDR2 FQNEAQ. CDR3 amino acids: CASGPGLAGISNEQFF. DNA of the CDR3: TGTGCCAGCGGCCCGGGACTAGCCGGAATTTCGAATGAGCAGTTCTTC.

In its sample, this clonotype was seen once. The chain couples TRBV12-3 or TRBV12-4 to TRBJ2-3, with 8 bases lining up with TRBD2. The CDR3 is made up of 15 amino acids. Trimming removed 3 bases from V and 5 bases from J; junction bases left unmatched: 7. The CDR3 bases are TGTGCCAGCAGTTTCCCAGCGGGGGCGCGAGATACGCAGTATTTT. This sequence encodes CASSFPAGARDTQYF.

The genes are TRBV6-5 and TRBJ1-5, with unresolved D. CDR3 size: 15 residues. V lost 5 bases and J 0 bases, leaving 11 bases between the germline ends. In germline, CDR1 is MNHEY, CDR2 SVGAGI. The CDR3 protein is CASSRLANSNQPQHF. The CDR3 coding sequence is TGTGCCAGCAGTCGGCTGGCGAATAGCAATCAGCCCCAGCATTTT.